This TCR beta chain was sequenced for a study of T cells expressing NK-cell markers. After re-calling the 5' RACE reads, TCRdb lists one entry per CDR3 protein, DNA absent. This table holds about 540,000 distinct CDR3 sequences. This CDR3 spans 19 amino acids. Germline CDR1 reads LGHDT; CDR2 reads YNNKEL (reference sequence). The clonotype originates from a young man in good health. The specimen sequenced was blood T cells: a sorted CD56 or NKG2C T cell subset, CD4+ or CD8+ T cells, or bulk PBMC T cells (not recorded which). V and J are TRBV3-1 and TRBJ2-1; TCRdb indicates TRBD2, and absent DNA this call remains unverified. The CDR3 is CASSHGWTSGSEESNEQFF.